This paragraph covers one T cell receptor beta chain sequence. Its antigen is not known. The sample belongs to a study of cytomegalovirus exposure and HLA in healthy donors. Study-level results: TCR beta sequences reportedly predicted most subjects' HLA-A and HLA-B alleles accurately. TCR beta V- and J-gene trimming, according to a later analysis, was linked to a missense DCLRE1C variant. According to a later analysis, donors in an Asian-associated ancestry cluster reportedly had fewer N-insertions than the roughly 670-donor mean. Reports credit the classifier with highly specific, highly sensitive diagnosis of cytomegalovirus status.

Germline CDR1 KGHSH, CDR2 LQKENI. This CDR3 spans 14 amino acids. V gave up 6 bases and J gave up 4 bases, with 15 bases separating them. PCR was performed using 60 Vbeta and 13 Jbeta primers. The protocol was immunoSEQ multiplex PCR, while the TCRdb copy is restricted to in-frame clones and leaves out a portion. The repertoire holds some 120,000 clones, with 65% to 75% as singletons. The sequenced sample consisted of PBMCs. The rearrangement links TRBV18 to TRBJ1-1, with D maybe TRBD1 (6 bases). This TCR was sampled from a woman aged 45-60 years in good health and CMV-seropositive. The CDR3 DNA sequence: TGTGCCAGCTCTACCTACAGGGTGGGCACTGAAGCTTTCTTT. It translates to CASSTYRVGTEAFF.